This TCR beta chain was sequenced in a study of T cell responses to AZD1222 COVID-19 vaccine (dated by TCRdb to about 2021). General notes on the study: AZD1222 recipients given second doses at about 4 weeks or at about 12 weeks were pooled, since spike-specific TCR depth and breadth were not found to differ between the two schedules. TCR sequencing covered about 230 trial participants: 200 to 210 given two doses of AZD1222 and approximately 26 given two doses of MenACWY control vaccine. Trial participants were enrolled by age into subgroups of 18-55, 56-69 and 70-plus years, and about 150, 27 and 61 TCR-sequenced participants, respectively, were included in these subgroups. Study-level results and caveats: Spike-specific TCR breadth and depth rose significantly after two AZD1222 doses compared with day 0 and with MenACWY recipients. Most participants were white British and females outnumbered males, and the authors suggested that clonal diversity may have been underestimated. Only five to seven AZD1222 recipients were SARS-CoV-2 seropositive at baseline, limiting conclusions about previously exposed vaccinees. Because no day 14 peak-response samples were available, the repertoires could be characterized only after the peak T cell response. In the small 56-69-year group, the increase in depth fell short of significance, most likely because of low power. Reportedly, almost half of the unique spike-specific TCRs recognized epitopes lying outside the regions that are mutated in the B.1.351 and B.1.1.7 variants. CD4 TCRs associated with the vaccine covered the entire spike protein, and the dominant responses were in regions 160-218 and 743-854.

CDR1 and CDR2, per the germline V gene, are SGHVS and FQNEAQ. V was cut back by 1 base and J by 2 bases, leaving a gap of 17 bases between them. From its cysteine to its phenylalanine, the CDR3 spans 17 amino acids. Just CDR3 DNA is preserved here, 51 bases in frame from base 1. The CDR3 regions of human TCRbeta chains were analyzed by immunosequencing. Regarding the original processing steps: Repertoire TCRs were matched against a reference library of SARS-CoV-2-specific TCRs generated with the MIRA antigen-specificity platform. Breadth was defined as the fraction of unique TCRs that were SARS-CoV-2-associated, and depth was defined as the fraction of total T cells that were SARS-CoV-2-associated. Using the MIRA data, every spike-specific TCR was mapped to the spike region that the TCR reacted to and assigned to either a CD4 or a CD8 class. Log10-transformed breadth and depth values were compared by one-way ANOVA with Sidak's multiple comparisons tests. TCRdb limited this immuneACCESS table to in-frame rearrangements with V and J called. A share of clones is missing; checked studies link under half to unresolved V genes, and the rest is unexplained. That table is the source of V, J and clone size, and D and trimming were worked out from the DNA. The table for this sample lists about 130,000 clones; around 83% of them were counted only once. Around 10% of the sample rests with the top ten.

The time point label here, explained by the study, means: baseline before first vaccination. The vaccinee samples were drawn from two UK trials, COV001 and COV002, one of which was a single-blind randomized controlled phase 2/3 trial testing AZD1222 (ChAdOx1 nCoV-19) in healthy adults. Trial participant PBMC samples were collected at day 0 and day 28 after the second dose for TCRbeta chain sequencing. With regard to this clone: The specificity of this receptor is unknown. Base qualities are not at hand, and no much larger clone is one base apart.

Sample: peripheral blood, taken on day 0 of AZD1222 vaccination. The sequence was obtained from an adult in good health. The rearrangement combines TRBV7-8 with TRBJ2-5; TRBD2 could be the D gene, as 6 bases match. CDR3 reads: CASSLDAISGDQETQYF. The DNA is as follows: TGTGCCAGCAGCTTAGATGCGATTAGCGGAGATCAAGAGACCCAGTACTTC.